The clone carrying this T cell receptor beta chain was seen a few times. Its antigen is unidentified. The data belong to a study of blood T cells in healthy people across ages. General study findings and limits: The unknown donor CMV status may have confounded expanded clonotype changes. Measured against age, TCR beta diversity per million T cells decreased in a roughly linear manner.

J gave up 5 bases and V 0 bases, and 8 bases lay outside the gene matches. This CDR3 region has 17 residues. CDR1 is MNHEY, CDR2 SVGAGI, per germline. Combining a sample-barcoded 5' primer with a J-beta primer mix, a second PCR ran for 7 to 11 cycles. A template-switch adaptor that had 12 random nucleotides put a tag on each cDNA molecule. MiXCR, applied by TCRdb to the 5' RACE reads, yields one record per CDR3 protein. The sample yields about 1 million distinct CDR3 sequences, 40% to 45% seen once. The V gene is TRBV6-5, the J gene TRBJ2-7; 12 nucleotides line up with TRBD2. The clonotype originates from a woman in her fifties or sixties in good health. Sequencing input: blood. The chain's CDR3 is CASSYSRLAGVFHEQYF. As DNA, the CDR3 is TGTGCCAGCAGTTACTCGAGACTAGCGGGAGTTTTCCACGAGCAGTACTTC.